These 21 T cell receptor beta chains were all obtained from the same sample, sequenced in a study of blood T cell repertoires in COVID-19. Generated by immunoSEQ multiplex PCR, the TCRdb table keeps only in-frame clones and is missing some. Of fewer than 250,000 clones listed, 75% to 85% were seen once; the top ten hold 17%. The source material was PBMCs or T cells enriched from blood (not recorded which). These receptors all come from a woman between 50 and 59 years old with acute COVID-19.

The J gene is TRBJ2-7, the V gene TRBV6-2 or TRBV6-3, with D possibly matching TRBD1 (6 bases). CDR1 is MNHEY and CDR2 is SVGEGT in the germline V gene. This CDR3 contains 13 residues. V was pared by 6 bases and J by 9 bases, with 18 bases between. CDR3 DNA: TGTGCCAGCAGCCAAGGCATGGACAGCAGGCAGTACGTC. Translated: CASSQGMDSRQYV.

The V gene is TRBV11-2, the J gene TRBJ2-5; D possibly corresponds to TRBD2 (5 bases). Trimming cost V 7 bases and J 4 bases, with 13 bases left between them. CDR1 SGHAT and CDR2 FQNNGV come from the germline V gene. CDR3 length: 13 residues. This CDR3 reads CASTDGVVETQYF. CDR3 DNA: TGTGCCAGCACCGACGGGGTAGTAGAGACCCAGTACTTC. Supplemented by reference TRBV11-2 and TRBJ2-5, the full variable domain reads EAGVAQSPRYKIIEKRQSVAFWCNPISGHATLYWYQQILGQGPKLLIQFQNNGVVDDSQLPKDRFSAERLKGVDSTLKIQPAKLEDSAVYLCASTDGVVETQYFGPGTRLLVL.

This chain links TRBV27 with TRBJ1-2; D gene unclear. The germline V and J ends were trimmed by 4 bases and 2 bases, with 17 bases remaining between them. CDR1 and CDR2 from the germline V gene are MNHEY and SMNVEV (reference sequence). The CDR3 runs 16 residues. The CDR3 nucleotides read TGTGCCAGCAGTTCCCTGTACCCGGGGTCCAACTATGGCTACACCTTC. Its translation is CASSSLYPGSNYGYTF.

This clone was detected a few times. The CDR3 DNA sequence: TGTGCCAGCAGCGTACAGGGAAGGATCGACACCGGGGAGCTGTTTTTT. Translated, it gives CASSVQGRIDTGELFF. V gene TRBV7-3 combines with J gene TRBJ2-2; D possibly corresponds to TRBD1 (6 bases). CDR3 size: 16 residues. The ends were cut back, 5 bases at V and 3 bases at J, with 16 bases in the middle. Germline CDR1 reads SGHTA; CDR2 reads FQGTGA.

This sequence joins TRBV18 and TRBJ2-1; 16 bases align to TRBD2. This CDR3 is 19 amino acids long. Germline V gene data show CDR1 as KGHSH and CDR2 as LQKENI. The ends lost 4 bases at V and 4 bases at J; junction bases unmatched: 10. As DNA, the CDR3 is TGTGCCAGCTCACTGAACGCCGGGACTAGCGGGGGGGGTTACAATGAGCAGTTCTTC. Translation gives CASSLNAGTSGGGYNEQFF.

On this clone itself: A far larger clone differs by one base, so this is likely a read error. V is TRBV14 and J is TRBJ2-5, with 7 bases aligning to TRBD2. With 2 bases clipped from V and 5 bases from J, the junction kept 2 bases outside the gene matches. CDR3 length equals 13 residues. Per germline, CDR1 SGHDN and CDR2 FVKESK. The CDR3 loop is CASSQNGGETQYF. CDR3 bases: TGTGCCAGCAGCCAAAACGGGGGGGAGACCCAGTACTTC.

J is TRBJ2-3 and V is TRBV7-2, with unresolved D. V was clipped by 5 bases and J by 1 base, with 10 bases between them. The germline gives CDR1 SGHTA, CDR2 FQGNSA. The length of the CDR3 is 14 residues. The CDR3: CASSGQFGTDTQYF. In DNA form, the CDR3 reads TGTGCCAGCAGCGGCCAGTTCGGCACAGATACGCAGTATTTT.

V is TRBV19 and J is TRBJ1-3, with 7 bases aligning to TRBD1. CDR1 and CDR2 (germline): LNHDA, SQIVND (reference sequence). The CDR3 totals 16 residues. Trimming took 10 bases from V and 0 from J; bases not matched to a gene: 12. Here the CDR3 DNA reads TGTGCCACAAGTAGGGACAGCCGAAGCTCTGGAAACACCATATATTTT. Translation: CATSRDSRSSGNTIYF.

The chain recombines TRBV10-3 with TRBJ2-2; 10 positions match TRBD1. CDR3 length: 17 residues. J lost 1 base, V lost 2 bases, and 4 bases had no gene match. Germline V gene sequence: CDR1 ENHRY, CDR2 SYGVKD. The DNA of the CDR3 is TGTGCCATCAGTGAGCCCGACAGGGGGCGGAACACCGGGGAGCTGTTTTTT. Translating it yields CAISEPDRGRNTGELFF.

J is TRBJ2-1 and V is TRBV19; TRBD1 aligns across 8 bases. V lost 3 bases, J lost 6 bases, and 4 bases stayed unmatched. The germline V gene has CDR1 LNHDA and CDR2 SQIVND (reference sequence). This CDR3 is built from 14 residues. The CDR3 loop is CASSIQGASNEQFF. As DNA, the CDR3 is TGTGCCAGTAGTATCCAGGGGGCTTCCAATGAGCAGTTCTTC.

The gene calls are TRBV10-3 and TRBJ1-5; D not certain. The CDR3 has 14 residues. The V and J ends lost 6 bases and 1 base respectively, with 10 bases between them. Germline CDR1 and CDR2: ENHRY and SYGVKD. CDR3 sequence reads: CAIRGSLSNQPQHF. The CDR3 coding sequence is TGTGCCATCAGGGGCAGTTTAAGCAATCAGCCCCAGCATTTT.

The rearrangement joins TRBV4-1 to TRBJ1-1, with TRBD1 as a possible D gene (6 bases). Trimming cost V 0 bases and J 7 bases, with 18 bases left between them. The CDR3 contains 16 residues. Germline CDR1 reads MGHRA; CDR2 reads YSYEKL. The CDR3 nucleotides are TGCGCCAGCAGCCAAGAAGGGCTAGGCAGGGGCATTGAAGCTTTCTTT. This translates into CASSQEGLGRGIEAFF.

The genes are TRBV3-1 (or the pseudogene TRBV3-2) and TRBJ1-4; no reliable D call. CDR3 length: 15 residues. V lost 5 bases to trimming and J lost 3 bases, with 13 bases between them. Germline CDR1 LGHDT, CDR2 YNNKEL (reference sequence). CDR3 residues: CASSGEGAANEKLFF. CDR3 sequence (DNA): TGTGCCAGCAGCGGGGAGGGAGCGGCTAATGAAAAACTGTTTTTT.

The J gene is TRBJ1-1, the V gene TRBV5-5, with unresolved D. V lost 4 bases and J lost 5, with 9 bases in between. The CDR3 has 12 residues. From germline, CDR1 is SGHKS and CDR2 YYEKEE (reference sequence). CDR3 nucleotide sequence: TGTGCCAGCAGCCCCTTTCGGACTGAAGCTTTCTTT. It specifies CASSPFRTEAFF.

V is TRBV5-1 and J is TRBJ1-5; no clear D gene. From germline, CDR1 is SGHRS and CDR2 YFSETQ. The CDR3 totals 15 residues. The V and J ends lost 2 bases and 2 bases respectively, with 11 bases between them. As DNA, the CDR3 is TGCGCCAGCAGCTTATCGGGAGAGCGCAATCAGCCCCAGCATTTT. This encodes CASSLSGERNQPQHF.

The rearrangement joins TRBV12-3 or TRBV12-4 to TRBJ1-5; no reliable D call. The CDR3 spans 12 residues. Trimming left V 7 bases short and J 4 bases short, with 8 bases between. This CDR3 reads CASTPGNQPQHF. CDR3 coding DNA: TGTGCCAGCACCCCCGGGAATCAGCCCCAGCATTTT.

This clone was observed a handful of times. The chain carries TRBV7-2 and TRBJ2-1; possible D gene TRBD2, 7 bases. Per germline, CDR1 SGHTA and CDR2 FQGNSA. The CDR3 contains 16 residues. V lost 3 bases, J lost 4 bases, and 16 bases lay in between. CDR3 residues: CASSFAAGAIYNEQFF. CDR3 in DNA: TGTGCCAGCAGCTTCGCTGCGGGGGCTATTTACAATGAGCAGTTCTTC.

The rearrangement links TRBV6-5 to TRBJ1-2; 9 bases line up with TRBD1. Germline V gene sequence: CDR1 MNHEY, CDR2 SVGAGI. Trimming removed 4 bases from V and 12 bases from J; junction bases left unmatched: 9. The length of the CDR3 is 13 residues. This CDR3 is CASSLDRGKGNTF. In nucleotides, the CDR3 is TGTGCCAGCAGTTTGGACAGGGGAAAGGGGAACACCTTC.

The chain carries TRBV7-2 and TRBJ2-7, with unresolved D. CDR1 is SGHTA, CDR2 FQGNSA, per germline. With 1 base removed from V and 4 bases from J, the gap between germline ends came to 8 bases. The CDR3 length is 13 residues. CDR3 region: CASSLVPGYEQYV. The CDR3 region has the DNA TGTGCCAGCAGCTTAGTCCCCGGTTACGAGCAGTACGTC.

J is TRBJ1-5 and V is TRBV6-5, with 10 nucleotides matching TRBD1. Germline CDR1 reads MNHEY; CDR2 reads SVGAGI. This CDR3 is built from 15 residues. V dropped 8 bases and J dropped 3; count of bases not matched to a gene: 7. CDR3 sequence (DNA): TGTGCCAGCCTGGGACAGGGGAGAGTCAATCAGCCCCAGCATTTT. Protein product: CASLGQGRVNQPQHF.

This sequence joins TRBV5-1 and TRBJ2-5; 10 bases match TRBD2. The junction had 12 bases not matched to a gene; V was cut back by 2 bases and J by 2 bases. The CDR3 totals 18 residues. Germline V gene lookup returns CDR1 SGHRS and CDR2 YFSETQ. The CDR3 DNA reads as TGCGCCAGCAGCTTTGGGGCGGGCGTAGCGGGGGGACAAGAGACCCAGTACTTC. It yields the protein CASSFGAGVAGGQETQYF.